The 15 T cell receptor beta chains presented below share a single source sample, sequenced in a study of T cell repertoires in ileal Crohn's disease (dated by TCRdb to between 2019 and 2020). The library was generated by the immunoSEQ multiplex PCR assay. In TCRdb, the immuneACCESS table is reduced to in-frame sequences with V and J assigned. These tables do not hold every clone; where another copy was compared, an unresolved V gene accounts for under half, and the others remain unexplained. This sample comprises 15,000 to 20,000 clones, under 80% of them detected only once. Of the sample, less than 6.5% falls within the top ten clones. The specimen was ileal tissue. These receptors were collected from an adult with Crohn's disease.

The chain recombines TRBV30 with TRBJ2-7; tentatively, D is TRBD1 (6 bases). The CDR3 spans 12 residues. Germline CDR1 reads GTSNPN; CDR2 reads SVGIG (reference sequence). Deletions cut 3 bases from V and 5 bases from J, with 11 bases between. The CDR3 is CAWRSHRDEQYF. The CDR3 nucleotides are TGTGCCTGGAGATCCCACAGGGACGAGCAGTACTTC.

V usage is TRBV2 and J usage is TRBJ1-5; D call uncertain. Trimming removed 3 bases at V and 4 bases at J, with 10 bases between. CDR1 and CDR2 from the germline V gene are SNHLY and FYNNEI. This CDR3 has 14 residues. For the CDR3, the DNA is TGTGCCAGCAGTGAGGCGGCTTCTAATCAGCCCCAGCATTTT. Translated: CASSEAASNQPQHF.

There are a few counts of this clone. This rearrangement joins TRBV7-8 to TRBJ2-7; 10 bases align to TRBD1. The V gene end was trimmed by 0 bases and the J gene end by 3 bases; junction bases not matched to a gene: 5. The germline V gene has CDR1 SGHVS and CDR2 FQNEAQ. The CDR3 has 16 amino acids. As DNA, the CDR3 is TGTGCCAGCAGCTTAGCAGACAGGGGGCGCTTCTACGAGCAGTACTTC. Amino acid sequence: CASSLADRGRFYEQYF.

About this clone: Other DNA sequences in the sample encode the same CDR3. The chain is built from TRBV27 and TRBJ1-2; the D is unclear. Per the germline V gene, CDR1 is MNHEY and CDR2 is SMNVEV (reference sequence). Trimming shortened V by 2 bases and J by 3 bases, and 7 bases separated the two germline ends. The CDR3 loop spans 13 amino acids. The DNA for the CDR3 is TGTGCCAGCAGTTTAGGGCGGGACTATGGCTACACCTTC. Translation gives CASSLGRDYGYTF.

This clone came up a few times. The V call is TRBV10-3, the J call TRBJ1-1; 7 nucleotides match TRBD1. Germline lookup yields CDR1 ENHRY and CDR2 SYGVKD. This CDR3 has 13 amino acids. The V gene end was trimmed by 8 bases and the J gene end by 3 bases; junction bases not matched to a gene: 6. In DNA, the CDR3 is TGTGCCATCTCAACAGGGGCGGACACTGAAGCTTTCTTT. It encodes CAISTGADTEAFF.

The chain employs TRBV5-4 and TRBJ2-1; the D gene is possibly TRBD2 (5 bases). CDR3 length: 13 residues. V lost 1 base and J lost 6, with 8 bases in between. CDR1 is SGHNT and CDR2 is YYREEE in the germline V gene (reference sequence). The CDR3 is CASSLSAGNEQFF. In DNA form, the CDR3 reads TGTGCCAGCAGCTTGTCTGCGGGCAATGAGCAGTTCTTC.

The chain has TRBV7-7 and TRBJ2-6; the D gene is possibly TRBD2 (5 bases). The V and J ends lost 2 bases and 2 bases respectively, with 7 bases between them. CDR3 length: 15 residues. From germline, CDR1 is SSHAT and CDR2 FNYEAQ (reference sequence). CDR3 in DNA: TGTGCCAGCAGCTTAAACGGGGCTGGGGCCAACGTCCTGACTTTC. Its translation: CASSLNGAGANVLTF. Drawing the rest from reference TRBV7-7 and TRBJ2-6, the complete variable domain is GAGVSQSPRYKVTKRGQDVTLRCDPISSHATLYWYQQALGQGPEFLTYFNYEAQPDKSGLPSDRFSAERPEGSISTLTIQRTEQRDSAMYRCASSLNGAGANVLTFGAGSRLTVL.

This clone was seen more than once but under ten times. This rearrangement joins TRBV30 to TRBJ1-1; D is unresolved. Germline lookup yields CDR1 GTSNPN and CDR2 SVGIG (reference sequence). Trimming stripped 4 bases from V and 0 bases from J, with 6 bases between. This CDR3 comprises 12 residues. The CDR3, as DNA: TGTGCCTGGAAAGACATGAACACTGAAGCTTTCTTT. This translates into CAWKDMNTEAFF.

The gene calls are TRBV6-4 and TRBJ1-6; possible D gene TRBD1, 5 bases. CDR1 MRHNA and CDR2 SNTAGT come from the germline V gene. The CDR3 is 13 residues long. Trimming stripped 6 bases from V and 7 bases from J, with 10 bases between. This chain's CDR3 is CASRRDGNSPLHF. CDR3 nucleotide sequence: TGTGCCAGCAGGCGGGACGGGAATTCACCCCTCCACTTT.

This clone was observed a handful of times. The chain uses TRBV6-1 and TRBJ1-5; TRBD1 might be the D (5 bases). This CDR3 is 15 amino acids long. Trimming removed 2 bases at V and 2 bases at J, with 10 bases between. Germline V gene sequence: CDR1 MNHNS, CDR2 SASEGT. The CDR3 coding sequence is TGTGCCAGCAGTGAATATTCGGGGGGCAATCAGCCCCAGCATTTT. Translating it yields CASSEYSGGNQPQHF.

This chain joins TRBV11-2 and TRBJ1-2; D gene ambiguous. The V end lost 3 bases, the J end lost 4 bases, and 15 bases lay between the germline ends. Looked up from germline, CDR1 is SGHAT and CDR2 is FQNNGV. The CDR3 has 15 amino acids. The CDR3 sequence is CASSFWAVGTYGYTF. The CDR3 DNA reads as TGTGCCAGCAGCTTTTGGGCAGTCGGCACCTATGGCTACACCTTC.

V usage is TRBV5-4 and J usage is TRBJ2-6; possible D gene TRBD1, 6 bases. The V and J ends lost 5 bases and 2 bases respectively, with 11 bases between them. The CDR3 runs 15 residues. Germline CDR1 and CDR2: SGHNT and YYREEE (reference sequence). CDR3 region: CASRPPGAGANVLTF. CDR3 in DNA: TGTGCCAGCAGACCTCCAGGGGCTGGGGCCAACGTCCTGACTTTC.

The chain uses TRBV10-3 and TRBJ2-5, with D possibly TRBD2 on 5 matching bases. The J call could be wrong; TRBJ2-7 is a better fit for the DNA end. Germline CDR1 is ENHRY and CDR2 is SYGVKD. This CDR3 contains 12 residues. CDR3 DNA sequence: TGTGCCATCAGTGGACTATCCTACGAGCAGTACTTC. Protein: CAISGLSYEQYF.

This clone was counted a single time. CDR3 DNA sequence: TGTGCCAGCAGTGTCGGCGGGATCTCCTACGAGCAGTACTTC. It yields the protein CASSVGGISYEQYF. The rearrangement joins TRBV2 to TRBJ2-7, with D possibly being TRBD2 (6 bases). The V end was cut by 4 bases, the J end by 0 bases, with 10 bases between. CDR3 length equals 14 residues. CDR1 is SNHLY and CDR2 is FYNNEI in the germline V gene.

V is TRBV10-3 and J is TRBJ2-7; D might be TRBD1 (6 bases). The CDR3 extends over 15 amino acids. The germline V gene encodes CDR1 ENHRY and CDR2 SYGVKD. V lost 7 bases, J lost 0 bases, and 16 bases lay in between. The CDR3 loop is CAINGRTETSYEQYF. The CDR3 DNA sequence: TGTGCCATCAATGGAAGGACAGAAACCTCCTACGAGCAGTACTTC.